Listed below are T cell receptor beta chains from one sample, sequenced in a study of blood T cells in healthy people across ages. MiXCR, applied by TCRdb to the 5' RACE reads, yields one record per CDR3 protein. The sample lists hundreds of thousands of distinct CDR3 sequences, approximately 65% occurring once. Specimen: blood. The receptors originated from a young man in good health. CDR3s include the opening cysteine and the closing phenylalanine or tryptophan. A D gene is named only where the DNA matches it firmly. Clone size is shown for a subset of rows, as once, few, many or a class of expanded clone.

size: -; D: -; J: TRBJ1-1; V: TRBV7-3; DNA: TGTGCCAGCAGCTTCCGGTTCGACACTGAAGCTTTCTTT; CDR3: CASSFRFDTEAFF
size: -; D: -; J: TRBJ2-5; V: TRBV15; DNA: TGTGCCACCAGCGAGGGCTTATACCCGGAGACCCAGTACTTC; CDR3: CATSEGLYPETQYF
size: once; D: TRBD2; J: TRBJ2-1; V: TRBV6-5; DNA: TGTGCCAGCAGCCCCGGGGGACTAGGCCGGGGGCAGTTCTTC; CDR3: CASSPGGLGRGQFF
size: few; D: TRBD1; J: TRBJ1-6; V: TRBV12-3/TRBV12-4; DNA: TGTGCCAGCAGCCCGGGACAGACTAATTCACCCCTCCACTTT; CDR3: CASSPGQTNSPLHF
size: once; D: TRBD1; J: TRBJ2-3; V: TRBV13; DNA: TGTGCCAGCAGCTTAGAAACGGGACAGGGGGAGGTAGAAGGAACAGATACGCAGTATTTT; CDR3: CASSLETGQGEVEGTDTQYF
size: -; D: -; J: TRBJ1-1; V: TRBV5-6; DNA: TGTGCCAGCAGCTTGGCCCGGCGGGGTGAAGCTTTCTTT; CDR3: CASSLARRGEAFF
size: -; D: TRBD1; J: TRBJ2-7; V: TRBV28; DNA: TGTGCCAGCAGTTTAATTGGGACAGGGCGCTACGAGCAGTACTTC; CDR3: CASSLIGTGRYEQYF
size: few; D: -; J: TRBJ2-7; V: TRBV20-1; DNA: TGCAGTGCTAGAGTCTTGGGGGGCCTCTCCTACGAGCAGTACTTC; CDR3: CSARVLGGLSYEQYF
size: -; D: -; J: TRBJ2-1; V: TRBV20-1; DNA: TGCAGTGCTAGAGATGCCGGAAGACAGCGACCCTACAATGAGCAGTTCTTC; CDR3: CSARDAGRQRPYNEQFF
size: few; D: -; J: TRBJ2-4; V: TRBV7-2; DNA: TGTGCCAGCAGCCCCACGGGGAGACTAGCCAAAAACATTCAGTACTTC; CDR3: CASSPTGRLAKNIQYF
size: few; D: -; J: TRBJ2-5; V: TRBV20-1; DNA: TGCAGTGCTAGGCGGGGCAACCAGTACTTC; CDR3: CSARRGNQYF
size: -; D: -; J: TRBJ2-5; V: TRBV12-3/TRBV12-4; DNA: TGTGCCAGCAGTTTAGGAGTAGCGAAGTACTTC; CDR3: CASSLGVAKYF
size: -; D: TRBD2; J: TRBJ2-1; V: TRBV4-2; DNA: TGTGCCAGCAGGATACTAGCGGGAGAGAATTTATACAATGAGCAGTTCTTC; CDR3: CASRILAGENLYNEQFF
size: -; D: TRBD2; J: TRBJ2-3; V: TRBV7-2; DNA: TGTGCCAGCAGCTTAGTTGCGGGGGGACTCGGGGTAGATACGCAGTATTTT; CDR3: CASSLVAGGLGVDTQYF
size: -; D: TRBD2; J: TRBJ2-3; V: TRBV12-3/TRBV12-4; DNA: TGTGCCAGCAGGAGCGGGGGTGCGGGAGATACGCAGTATTTT; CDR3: CASRSGGAGDTQYF
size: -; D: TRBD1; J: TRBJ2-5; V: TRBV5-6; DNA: TGTGCCAGCAGCTTGTTAACAGGGGGCTTTTTGGAGACCCAGTACTTC; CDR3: CASSLLTGGFLETQYF
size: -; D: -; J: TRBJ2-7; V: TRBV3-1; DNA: TGTGCCAGCAGCCATGGGAACGAGCAGTACTTC; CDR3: CASSHGNEQYF
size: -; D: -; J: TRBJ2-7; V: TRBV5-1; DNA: TGCGCCAGCAGCTTGTTGGCGGGCGAAAGCTACGAGCAGTACTTC; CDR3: CASSLLAGESYEQYF
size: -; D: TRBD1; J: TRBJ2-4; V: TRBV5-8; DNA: TGTGCCAGCAGCTTGGCCGGGACAGGTGGGAGTAAGGAGGACAAAAACATTCAGTACTTC; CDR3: CASSLAGTGGSKEDKNIQYF
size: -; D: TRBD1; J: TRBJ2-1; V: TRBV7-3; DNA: TGTGCCAGCAGCCCACCCGGGACAGGGCCCCACAATGAGCAGTTCTTC; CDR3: CASSPPGTGPHNEQFF
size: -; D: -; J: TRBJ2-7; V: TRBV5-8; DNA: TGTGCCAGCAGCTTGACGCCGGGGTACTACGAGCAGTACTTC; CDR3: CASSLTPGYYEQYF
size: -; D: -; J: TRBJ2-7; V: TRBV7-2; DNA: TGTGCCAGCAGCTTAGCGGACCATTCCTCCTACGAGCAGTACTTC; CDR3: CASSLADHSSYEQYF
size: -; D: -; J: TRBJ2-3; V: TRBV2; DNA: TGTGCCAGCATTCCGTTATTTAGCACAGATACGCAGTATTTT; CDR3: CASIPLFSTDTQYF
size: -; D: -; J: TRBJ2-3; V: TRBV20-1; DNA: TGCAGTGCTGGCCAGATCTCAGATACGCAGTATTTT; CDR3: CSAGQISDTQYF
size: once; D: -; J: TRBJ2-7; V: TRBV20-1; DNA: TGCAGTGCTAGATCCGGGGCCCAATACTCCTACGAGCAGTACTTC; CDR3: CSARSGAQYSYEQYF
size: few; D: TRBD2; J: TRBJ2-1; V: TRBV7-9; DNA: TGTGCCAGCAGAATTGGACTAGCTTTCGATGAGCAGTTCTTC; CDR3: CASRIGLAFDEQFF
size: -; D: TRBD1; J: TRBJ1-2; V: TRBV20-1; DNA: TGCAGTGCTTTGAGGACAGGGGGCAACACCTTC; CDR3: CSALRTGGNTF
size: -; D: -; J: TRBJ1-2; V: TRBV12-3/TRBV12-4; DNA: TGTGCCAGCAGTTTAGGGTTCGGTGGCTACACCTTC; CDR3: CASSLGFGGYTF
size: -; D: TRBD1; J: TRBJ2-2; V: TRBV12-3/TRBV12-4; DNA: TGTGCCAGCAGTAGGGACAGGGGGGCCGGGGAGCTGTTTTTT; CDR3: CASSRDRGAGELFF
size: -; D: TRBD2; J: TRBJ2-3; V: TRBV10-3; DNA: TGTGCCATCAGTGGGCTAGCGGGGGGGCCGAGCACAGATACGCAGTATTTT; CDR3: CAISGLAGGPSTDTQYF
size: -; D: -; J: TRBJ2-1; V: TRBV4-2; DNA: TGTGCCAGCAGCCAAGATCTGGAGTTTGAGCAGTTCTTC; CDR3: CASSQDLEFEQFF
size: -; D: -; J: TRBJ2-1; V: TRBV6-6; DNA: TGTGCCAGCAGTTACCCCCAACGGCGCCCCTACAATGAGCAGTTCTTC; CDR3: CASSYPQRRPYNEQFF
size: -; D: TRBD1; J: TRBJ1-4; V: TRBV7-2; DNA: TGTGCCAGCAGCCTTGGGCCGGGACAGGTCGCGGTAGCTAATGAAAAACTGTTTTTT; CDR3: CASSLGPGQVAVANEKLFF
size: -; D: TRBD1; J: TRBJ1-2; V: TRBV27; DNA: TGTGCCAGCAGTCTCTTAACAGGGGGCTATGGCTACACCTTC; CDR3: CASSLLTGGYGYTF
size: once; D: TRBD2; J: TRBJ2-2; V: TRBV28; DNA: TGTGCCAGCAGTTTACCCCTCGGGAGGGAGAACACCGGGGAGCTGTTTTTT; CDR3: CASSLPLGRENTGELFF
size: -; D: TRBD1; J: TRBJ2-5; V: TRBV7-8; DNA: TGTGCCAGCAGCTTAGGCCTCTACAGGGGGCCCCCACAAGAGACCCAGTACTTC; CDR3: CASSLGLYRGPPQETQYF
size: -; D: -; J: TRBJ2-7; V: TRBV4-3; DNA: TGCGCCAGCAGCCATGTAACAGGGGAGGGTTCCTACGAGCAGTACTTC; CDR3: CASSHVTGEGSYEQYF
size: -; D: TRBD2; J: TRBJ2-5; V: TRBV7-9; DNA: TGTGCCAGCAGCTTACCCCCTAGCGGGGTGCAAGAGACCCAGTACTTC; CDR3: CASSLPPSGVQETQYF
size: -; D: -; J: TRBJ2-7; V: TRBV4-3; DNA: TGCGCCAGCAGCCCTCGACAGAGCTACGAGCAGTACTTC; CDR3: CASSPRQSYEQYF
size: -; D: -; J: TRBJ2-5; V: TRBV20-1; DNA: TGCAGTGCTATTGCTACGGTCCAAGAGACCCAGTACTTC; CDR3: CSAIATVQETQYF
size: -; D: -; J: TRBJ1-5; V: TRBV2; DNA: TGTGCCAGCAACCGTGGAGGAAGCAATCAGCCCCAGCATTTT; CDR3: CASNRGGSNQPQHF
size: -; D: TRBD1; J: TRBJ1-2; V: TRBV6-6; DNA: TGTGCCAGCATGGCAGGGGGGCGGTTTAACTATGGCTACACCTTC; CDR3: CASMAGGRFNYGYTF
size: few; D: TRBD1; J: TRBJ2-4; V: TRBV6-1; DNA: TGTGCCAGCACCAGACAGGGGAATGGGGAAAACATTCAGTACTTC; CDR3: CASTRQGNGENIQYF
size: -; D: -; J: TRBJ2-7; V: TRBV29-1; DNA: TGCAGCGTTCCGGGCGTCGCCTACAATGAGCAGTACTTC; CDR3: CSVPGVAYNEQYF
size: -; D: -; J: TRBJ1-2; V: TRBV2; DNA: TGTGCCAGCAATGGGGCCCTTAACTATGGCTACACCTTC; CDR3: CASNGALNYGYTF
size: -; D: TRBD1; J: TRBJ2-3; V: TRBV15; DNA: TGTGCCACTGGGACAGGGGGCTCAACAGATACGCAGTATTTT; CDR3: CATGTGGSTDTQYF
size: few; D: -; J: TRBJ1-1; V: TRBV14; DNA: TGTGCCAGCAGCCAATATTTGAACACTGAAGCTTTCTTT; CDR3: CASSQYLNTEAFF
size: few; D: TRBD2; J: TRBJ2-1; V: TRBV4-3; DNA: TGCGCCAGCAGCCAAGAGCCGACTAGCGGGGGGGTACAGTTCTTC; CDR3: CASSQEPTSGGVQFF
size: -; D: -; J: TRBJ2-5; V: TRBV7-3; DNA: TGTGCCTGCAGCGTAGGGGCTACGGAGACCCAGTACTTC; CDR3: CACSVGATETQYF
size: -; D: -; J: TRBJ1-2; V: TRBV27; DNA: TGTGCCAGCAGTTTTAGGGTCGACGGAGAAAACACCTTC; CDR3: CASSFRVDGENTF
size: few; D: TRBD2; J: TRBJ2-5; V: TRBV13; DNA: TGTGCCAGCAGCAAAGGACTAGCGGGGCCGGGTCAGTACTTC; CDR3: CASSKGLAGPGQYF
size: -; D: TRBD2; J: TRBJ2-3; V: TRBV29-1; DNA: TGCAGCGTCCTGACTAGCTGGAGTAGCTCAGATACGCAGTATTTT; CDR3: CSVLTSWSSSDTQYF
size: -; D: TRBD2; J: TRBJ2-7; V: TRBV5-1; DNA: TGCGCCAGCAGCTTAGGACTAGCGGGGAGAAGGGACTACGAGCAGTACTTC; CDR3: CASSLGLAGRRDYEQYF
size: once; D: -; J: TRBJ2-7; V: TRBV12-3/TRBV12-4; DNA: TGTGCCAGCAGTTTAGCCCTGGGCAGCTACTACGAGCAGTACTTC; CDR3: CASSLALGSYYEQYF